Shown below are 13 T cell receptor beta chains from a single sample sequenced in a study of CD8 T cells in Susac syndrome (dated by TCRdb to about 2019). Receptor amplification or capture employed the immunoSEQ multiplex PCR assay. RNA was extracted with the RNeasy kit and roughly 0.45 to 1 ug was reverse transcribed using random hexamers. In-frame beta chains were kept once TCRdb had trimmed the public reads at Q25 with fastp and called clones with MiXCR. Under each unique CDR3 protein, matching rows form one entry showing the most common genes and DNA. Across this sample there are 330,000 or so distinct CDR3 sequences, with 89% seen only once. Together, the top ten hold 0.18% of the sample. The specimen was CD8+ T cells from PBMCs. The receptor set was obtained from a human donor with multiple sclerosis.

The V and J genes are TRBV30 and TRBJ2-2; D is unresolved. V was clipped by 4 bases and J by 6 bases, with 6 bases between them. This CDR3 has 11 residues. Germline assignment: CDR1 GTSNPN and CDR2 SVGIG (reference sequence). The CDR3, as DNA: TGTGCCTGGAATGTCGCCGGGGAGCTGTTTTTT. Translated: CAWNVAGELFF. Filled out from reference TRBV30 and TRBJ2-2, the complete variable domain reads SQTIHQWPATLVQPVGSPLSLECTVEGTSNPNLYWYRQAAGRGLQLLFYSVGIGQISSEVPQNLSASRPQDRQFILSSKKLLLSDSGFYLCAWNVAGELFFGEGSRLTVL.

This rearrangement joins TRBV15 to TRBJ1-1; no definite D call. The CDR3 is made up of 15 amino acids. Germline V gives CDR1 LNHNV, CDR2 YYDKDF (reference sequence). V shed 0 bases and J shed 1 base, with 9 bases lying between them. CDR3 loop: CATSRDRVPNTEAFF. The CDR3 region has the DNA TGTGCCACCAGCAGAGATAGGGTTCCGAACACTGAAGCTTTCTTT.

This clonotype was counted a few times. This chain uses TRBV7-2 with TRBJ2-7, with 10 nucleotides matching TRBD1. Germline V CDR1 and CDR2: SGHTA, FQGNSA. Germline trimming cut 6 bases from V and 4 bases from J; bases unmatched to any gene: 6. The CDR3 is 14 amino acids. The CDR3 protein is CASRKGQGTYEQYF. DNA of the CDR3: TGTGCCAGCAGAAAGGGACAGGGGACATACGAGCAGTACTTC.

The chain uses TRBV7-9 and TRBJ2-4; D remains ambiguous. Deletions cut 4 bases from V and 0 bases from J, with 7 bases between. The germline V gene has CDR1 SEHNR and CDR2 FQNEAQ (reference sequence). This CDR3 comprises 14 residues. CDR3 residues: CASSWTLAKNIQYF. The CDR3, as DNA: TGTGCCAGCAGCTGGACCTTAGCCAAAAACATTCAGTACTTC.

This chain links TRBV30 with TRBJ2-7, with TRBD1 identical over 9 bases. CDR1 is GTSNPN and CDR2 is SVGIG in the germline V gene (reference sequence). This CDR3 region has 14 residues. V trimming: 8 bases; J trimming: 0 bases; junction bases outside the gene matches: 8. The CDR3 reads CAQDTTGGSYEQYF. CDR3 DNA sequence: TGTGCCCAGGACACGACAGGGGGCTCCTACGAGCAGTACTTC.

The chain recombines TRBV7-8 with TRBJ2-7; possible D gene TRBD2, 5 bases. In germline, CDR1 is SGHVS, CDR2 FQNEAQ. There are 15 residues in the CDR3. Trimming shortened V by 5 bases and J by 1 base, and 15 bases separated the two germline ends. The CDR3 sequence: CASSPGIARSYEQYF. The CDR3, as DNA: TGTGCCAGCAGCCCCGGAATAGCGCGGTCCTACGAGCAGTACTTC.

V is TRBV9 and J is TRBJ2-1; D is perhaps TRBD2 (6 bases). CDR1 is SGDLS and CDR2 is YYNGEE in the germline V gene. The CDR3 covers 15 residues. V was clipped by 1 base and J by 3 bases, with 11 bases between them. The CDR3 nucleotides read TGTGCCAGCAGCGTAAACCCCGGGGGCTACAATGAGCAGTTCTTC. It specifies CASSVNPGGYNEQFF.

The chain is built from TRBV6-2 or TRBV6-3 and TRBJ1-5; D uncertain. V was pared by 2 bases and J by 9 bases, with 8 bases between. Germline CDR1 reads MNHEY; CDR2 reads SVGEGT. CDR3 length: 12 amino acids. In DNA, the CDR3 is TGTGCCAGCAGTTACCCCTACGGGCCCCAGCATTTT. It yields the protein CASSYPYGPQHF.

This clonotype was detected once. The J gene is TRBJ2-1, the V gene TRBV7-8; possible D gene TRBD2, 6 bases. V gave up 4 bases and J gave up 10 bases, with 26 bases separating them. This CDR3 region has 17 residues. CDR1 SGHVS and CDR2 FQNEAQ come from the germline V gene. As DNA, the CDR3 is TGTGCCAGCAGCTCCTACGGAGGAGGGAAAAGTTGGGAGGAGCAGTTCTTC. Encoded protein: CASSSYGGGKSWEEQFF.

The V and J genes are TRBV6-4 and TRBJ2-3; D may be TRBD1 (5 bases). Germline values: CDR1 MRHNA, CDR2 SNTAGT. Trimming removed 0 bases from V and 2 bases from J, with 9 bases in between. The CDR3 covers 15 residues. In nucleotides, the CDR3 is TGTGCCAGCAGTGACTCGATAGGGGACACAGATACGCAGTATTTT. Translated, it gives CASSDSIGDTDTQYF.

V usage is TRBV10-3 and J usage is TRBJ2-2; no clear D gene. Per the germline V gene, CDR1 is ENHRY and CDR2 is SYGVKD. The V end lost 7 bases, the J end lost 0 bases, and 9 bases lay between the germline ends. The CDR3 runs to 14 residues. The CDR3 DNA follows: TGTGCCATCAAGAAGGGTACGAACACCGGGGAGCTGTTTTTT. Translation: CAIKKGTNTGELFF.

The chain recombines TRBV28 with TRBJ2-3; D not certain. This CDR3 is built from 13 residues. CDR1 MDHEN and CDR2 SYDVKM come from the germline V gene. V was cut by 3 bases and J by 4 bases, with 8 bases left in between. DNA of the CDR3: TGTGCCAGCAGTTTTCGGCCATCAGATACGCAGTATTTT. Protein product: CASSFRPSDTQYF.

V and J are TRBV14 and TRBJ2-7, with 7 bases identical to TRBD2. Germline V gene lookup returns CDR1 SGHDN and CDR2 FVKESK. The CDR3 is 14 residues long. The J segment lost 9 bases and the V segment lost 4 bases, leaving 12 bases of the junction unmatched. Here the CDR3 reads CASSPSSGAAGQYF. DNA for the CDR3: TGTGCCAGCAGCCCATCAAGCGGGGCCGCCGGGCAGTACTTC.